The 18 T cell receptor beta chains below all came from one sample that was sequenced in a study of blood T cells in healthy people across ages. Primed by a sample-barcoded 5' primer and a J-beta primer mix, a second PCR proceeded for about 6 to 11 cycles. TCRdb ran MiXCR on the 5' RACE reads and lists one entry per CDR3 protein. This sample has 1.5 million to 2 million distinct CDR3 sequences, with roughly 28% found just once. Sequences were obtained from blood. These receptors came from a woman aged 30 to 39 in good health.

V usage is TRBV2 and J usage is TRBJ1-2, with 7 bases lining up with TRBD1. Germline loops: CDR1 SNHLY, CDR2 FYNNEI. The CDR3 is 15 amino acids. The junction had 13 bases not matched to a gene; V was cut back by 7 bases and J by 5 bases. The DNA for the CDR3 is TGTGCCAGCACCATTGGGGCAGGGGGGTGGTATGGCTACACCTTC. It codes for CASTIGAGGWYGYTF.

The sample holds a few counts of this clonotype. The chain employs TRBV28 and TRBJ1-4; D is perhaps TRBD1 (5 bases). Germline V gives CDR1 MDHEN, CDR2 SYDVKM. V shed 6 bases and J shed 7 bases, with 12 bases lying between them. The CDR3 has 13 amino acids. The CDR3 loop reads CASRSGPAEKLFF. CDR3 DNA sequence: TGTGCCAGCAGGTCAGGGCCCGCTGAAAAACTGTTTTTT. The variable domain in full, with the rest retrieved from reference TRBV28 and TRBJ1-4, is DVKVTQSSRYLVKRTGEKVFLECVQDMDHENMFWYRQDPGLGLRLIYFSYDVKMKEKGDIPEGYSVSREKKERFSLILESASTNQTSMYLCASRSGPAEKLFFGSGTQLSVL.

To note about this clonotype: A read error may produce the germline difference seen at one junction end. The chain employs TRBV5-1 and TRBJ2-3; the match to TRBD2 covers 14 bases. From germline, CDR1 is SGHRS and CDR2 YFSETQ. The CDR3 length is 17 residues. The chain's CDR3 is CASSLGLAGGQTDAQYF. In DNA, the CDR3 is TGCGCCAGCAGCCTCGGACTAGCGGGGGGTCAGACAGATGCGCAGTATTTT.

Only a few counts were recorded for this clonotype. CDR3: CASSRAGGLAGMYEQYF. The CDR3 coding sequence is TGTGCCAGCAGCCGCGCCGGGGGACTAGCGGGAATGTACGAGCAGTACTTC. The chain combines TRBV12-3 or TRBV12-4 with TRBJ2-7; TRBD2 aligns across 13 bases. CDR3 length equals 17 residues. V gave up 6 bases and J gave up 4 bases; unmatched junction bases: 12.

The rearrangement joins TRBV28 to TRBJ2-5, with D maybe TRBD2 (7 bases). The CDR3 has 17 residues. Germline CDR1 MDHEN, CDR2 SYDVKM. V dropped 6 bases and J dropped 2 bases, with 22 bases sitting between them. Written as DNA, the CDR3 is TGTGCCAGCAGCCCGCATTTCTGGAGGGGGGGACAAGAGACCCAGTACTTC. Its translation: CASSPHFWRGGQETQYF.

This clonotype occurred a few times. V usage is TRBV15 and J usage is TRBJ1-2; D is uncertain. Germline V gene data show CDR1 as LNHNV and CDR2 as YYDKDF (reference sequence). The CDR3 spans 16 residues. The V gene lost 1 base and the J gene lost 4 bases, with 16 bases spanning the gap. The CDR3 sequence is CATSRVISAGVYGYTF. CDR3 DNA sequence: TGTGCCACCAGCAGAGTAATTAGTGCAGGCGTCTATGGCTACACCTTC.

This clonotype showed up many times. The genes are TRBV6-2 or TRBV6-3 and TRBJ2-1; 10 bases are a match to TRBD1. This CDR3 contains 15 residues. Germline V lookup: CDR1 MNHEY, CDR2 SVGEGT. Trimming took 6 bases from V and 4 from J; bases not matched to a gene: 6. For the CDR3, the DNA is TGTGCCAGCAGGCCCGGGACAGGGGTTTACAATGAGCAGTTCTTC. Its translation: CASRPGTGVYNEQFF.

V and J are TRBV28 and TRBJ2-1, with no clear D. The ends were cut back, 5 bases at V and 7 bases at J, with 9 bases in the middle. CDR1 and CDR2 (germline): MDHEN, SYDVKM. The CDR3 spans 12 residues. CDR3 DNA: TGTGCCAGCAGTGAGAGGAAAAATGAGCAGTTCTTC. This gives the protein CASSERKNEQFF.

This clonotype was seen a few times. The chain recombines TRBV5-6 with TRBJ2-1, with TRBD2 matching 14 bases. Per germline, CDR1 SGHDT and CDR2 YYEEEE. The CDR3 is made up of 19 amino acids. V lost 4 bases to trimming and J lost 8 bases; unmatched junction nucleotides: 17. The CDR3 loop is CASSRRLAGGPKVGDEQFF. CDR3 coding DNA: TGTGCCAGCAGCCGTCGACTAGCGGGAGGGCCTAAAGTTGGAGATGAGCAGTTCTTC.

The chain links TRBV29-1 to TRBJ2-3; D gene uncertain. The CDR3 spans 13 residues. V was clipped by 6 bases and J by 0 bases, with 10 bases between them. The germline gives CDR1 SQVTM, CDR2 ANQGSEA. CDR3 coding DNA: TGCAGCGTAGACCCGACTAGCACAGATACGCAGTATTTT. It encodes CSVDPTSTDTQYF.

This sequence joins TRBV6-6 and TRBJ1-5; a weak D match, TRBD1 (5 bases). Trimming took off 6 bases at V and 0 bases at J, with 9 bases between the two ends. This CDR3 has 14 amino acids. From germline, CDR1 is MNHNY and CDR2 SVGAGI (reference sequence). The CDR3 is CASRIDSSNQPQHF. CDR3 coding DNA: TGTGCCAGCAGAATAGACAGTAGCAATCAGCCCCAGCATTTT.

This clonotype occurred many times. This chain connects TRBV27 to TRBJ2-1; perhaps TRBD1 as D (6 bases). The V gene lost 9 bases and the J gene lost 1 base, with 13 bases spanning the gap. CDR1 MNHEY and CDR2 SMNVEV come from the germline V gene (reference sequence). The CDR3 covers 14 residues. CDR3 region: CASTTGRSYNEQFF. CDR3 nucleotide sequence: TGTGCCAGTACTACAGGGAGATCCTACAATGAGCAGTTCTTC.

The table lists this clonotype with a few counts. A junction boundary mismatches the germline segment, possibly from a read error. The CDR3 sequence: CASSYSSNTRIEAFF. The CDR3 nucleotides read TGTGCCAGCAGCTACTCGAGTAATACGAGGATCGAAGCTTTCTTT. J is TRBJ1-1 and V is TRBV6-5; D call uncertain. Germline V lookup: CDR1 MNHEY, CDR2 SVGAGI. The length of the CDR3 is 15 residues.

The V call is TRBV20-1, the J call TRBJ1-1; D not resolved. Germline CDR1 DFQATT, CDR2 SNEGSKA (reference sequence). V shed 6 bases and J shed 3 bases, with 5 bases lying between them. The CDR3 consists of 10 residues. The CDR3 protein is CSAQDTEAFF. DNA for the CDR3: TGCAGTGCCCAGGACACTGAAGCTTTCTTT.

This chain joins TRBV2 and TRBJ2-4; the D gene is possibly TRBD1 (6 bases). TRBJ2-7 explains the end of the DNA better; the J call may be wrong. Germline V gene data show CDR1 as SNHLY and CDR2 as FYNNEI. The CDR3 has 15 amino acids. CDR3 sequence reads: CASSGSAGAGGEQYF. Here the CDR3 DNA reads TGTGCCAGCAGTGGATCGGCAGGGGCGGGCGGCGAGCAGTACTTC.

The J gene is TRBJ1-1, the V gene TRBV6-4; no reliable D call. The germline gives CDR1 MRHNA, CDR2 SNTAGT. The CDR3 is 12 amino acids. Trimming cost V 0 bases and J 9 bases, with 8 bases left between them. The CDR3 sequence: CASSDSRGKAFF. The CDR3 DNA sequence: TGTGCCAGCAGTGACTCCCGGGGTAAAGCTTTCTTT.

Only a few counts were recorded for this clonotype. This chain uses TRBV28 with TRBJ2-3; no reliable D call. V gave up 4 bases and J gave up 3 bases, with 14 bases separating them. The CDR3 consists of 15 residues. Germline V gives CDR1 MDHEN, CDR2 SYDVKM. DNA of the CDR3: TGTGCCAGCAGTTCCCCCGCGCTTAAGACAGATACGCAGTATTTT. Protein product: CASSSPALKTDTQYF. The complete variable domain, with remaining parts taken from reference TRBV28 and TRBJ2-3, reads DVKVTQSSRYLVKRTGEKVFLECVQDMDHENMFWYRQDPGLGLRLIYFSYDVKMKEKGDIPEGYSVSREKKERFSLILESASTNQTSMYLCASSSPALKTDTQYFGPGTRLTVL.

This clonotype has a count of ten or more. This sequence joins TRBV2 and TRBJ2-7; 10 bases are shared with TRBD2. Germline V gene data show CDR1 as SNHLY and CDR2 as FYNNEI. The CDR3 has 13 amino acids. V lost 10 bases to trimming and J lost 4 bases; unmatched junction nucleotides: 7. The CDR3 protein is CATGRTSGYEQYF. In nucleotides, the CDR3 is TGTGCCACCGGTCGGACTAGCGGATACGAGCAGTACTTC.